The clone carrying this TCR beta chain was counted a few times. What it recognizes is unknown. The sample comes from a study of cytomegalovirus exposure and HLA in healthy donors. The germline V gene encodes CDR1 SGDLS and CDR2 YYNGEE. J lost 1 base, V lost 4 bases, and 6 bases had no gene match. The CDR3 is 15 residues long. Use of 60 Vbeta and 13 Jbeta primers characterized the PCR. The repertoire was sequenced with immunoSEQ multiplex PCR; TCRdb's copy has only in-frame clones and lacks some. The repertoire holds over 100,000 clones, with 55% to 65% as singletons. Whole-study findings and limits: Reportedly, TCR beta sequences accurately predicted HLA-A and HLA-B alleles in most subjects.

Material: PBMCs. This receptor was taken from a man in his forties in good health and CMV-seropositive. The V and J genes are TRBV9 and TRBJ1-1; 8 nucleotides line up with TRBD1. This CDR3 reads CASSFTGGWNTEAFF. CDR3 DNA: TGTGCCAGCAGCTTTACAGGGGGGTGGAACACTGAAGCTTTCTTT.